This T cell receptor beta chain was sequenced for a study of blood T cell repertoires in COVID-19. Original processing notes: Nucleated cell number was recorded as an estimate derived from reference gene primer amplification. Generated by immunoSEQ multiplex PCR, the TCRdb table keeps only in-frame clones and is missing some. V and J calls and clone size are those listed in that table; D and trimming were worked out from the DNA. The sample includes hundreds of thousands of clones, 83% of them seen just once. Germline values: CDR1 MNHEY, CDR2 SMNVEV (reference sequence). This CDR3 spans 15 amino acids. Trimming pared 7 bases from V and 7 bases from J, leaving 22 bases between. This clone showed up just once. Adults between roughly 18 and 95 years of age took part from about 24 US areas.

The receptor was isolated from a woman in her thirties or forties who had been exposed to COVID-19. Sequenced input: PBMCs or T cells enriched from blood (not recorded which). The chain recombines TRBV27 with TRBJ2-5, with D possibly being TRBD2 (6 bases). The CDR3 nucleotides are TGTGCCAGCACTCGTGACCGGGACTCACTAACGACCCAGTACTTC. Translated, it gives CASTRDRDSLTTQYF.